This T cell receptor (beta chain) was sequenced in a study of blood T cell repertoires in COVID-19. On the study more broadly: Sources were T cells, B-cell-depleted T cells, or PBMCs; the material itself was cDNA or gDNA.

Method: immunoSEQ multiplex PCR; TCRdb's copy keeps in-frame clones and lacks some. The table lists roughly 220,000 clones, around 84% of them singletons. The source of this sequence is a woman aged 40 to 50 who had recovered from COVID-19. The sample comprised PBMCs or T cells enriched from blood (not recorded which).

The CDR3 region has the DNA TGTGCCAGCAGCTTAGTAGGGGGGGATGGCTACACCTTC. Translation: CASSLVGGDGYTF. This rearrangement joins TRBV7-9 to TRBJ1-2; D might be TRBD1 (6 bases). The CDR3 sequence is 13 residues long. Germline V gene lookup returns CDR1 SEHNR and CDR2 FQNEAQ (reference sequence). Trimming stripped 1 base from V and 6 bases from J, with 9 bases between.